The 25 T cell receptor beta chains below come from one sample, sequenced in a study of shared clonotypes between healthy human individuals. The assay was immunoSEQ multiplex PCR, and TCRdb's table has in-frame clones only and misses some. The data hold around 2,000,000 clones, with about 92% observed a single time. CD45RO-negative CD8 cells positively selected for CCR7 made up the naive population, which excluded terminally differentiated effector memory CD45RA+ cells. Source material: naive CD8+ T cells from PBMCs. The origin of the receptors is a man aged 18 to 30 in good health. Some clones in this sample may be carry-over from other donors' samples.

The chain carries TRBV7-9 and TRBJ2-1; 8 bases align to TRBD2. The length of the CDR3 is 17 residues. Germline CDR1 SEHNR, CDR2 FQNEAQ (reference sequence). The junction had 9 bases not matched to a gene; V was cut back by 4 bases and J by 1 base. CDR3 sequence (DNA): TGTGCCAGCAGCTCCCCTTCCGCTAGCGGGTCCTACAATGAGCAGTTCTTC. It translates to CASSSPSASGSYNEQFF.

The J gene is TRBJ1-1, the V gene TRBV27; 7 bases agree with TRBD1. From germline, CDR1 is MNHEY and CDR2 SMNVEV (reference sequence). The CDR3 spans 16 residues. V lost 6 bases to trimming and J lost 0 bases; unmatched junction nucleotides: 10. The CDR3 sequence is CASRHNRGDLNTEAFF. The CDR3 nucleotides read TGTGCCAGCAGACATAACAGGGGAGATTTGAACACTGAAGCTTTCTTT.

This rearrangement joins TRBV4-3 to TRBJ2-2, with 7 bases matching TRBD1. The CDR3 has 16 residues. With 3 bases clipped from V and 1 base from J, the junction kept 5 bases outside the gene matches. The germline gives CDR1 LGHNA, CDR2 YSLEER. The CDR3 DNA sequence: TGCGCCAGCAGCCAGGGGACAGAGAAGAACACCGGGGAGCTGTTTTTT. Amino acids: CASSQGTEKNTGELFF.

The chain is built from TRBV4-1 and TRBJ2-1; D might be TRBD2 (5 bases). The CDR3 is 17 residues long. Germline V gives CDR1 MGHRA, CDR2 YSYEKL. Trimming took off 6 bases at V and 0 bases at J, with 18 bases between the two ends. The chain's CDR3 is CASSTRSGTLSYNEQFF. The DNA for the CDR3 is TGCGCCAGCAGTACCAGGAGCGGAACCCTCTCCTACAATGAGCAGTTCTTC.

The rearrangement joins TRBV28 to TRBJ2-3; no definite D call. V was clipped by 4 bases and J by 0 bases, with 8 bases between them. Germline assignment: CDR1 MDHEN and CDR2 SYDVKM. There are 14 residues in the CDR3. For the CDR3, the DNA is TGTGCCAGCAGTTCGGCTGAAAGCACAGATACGCAGTATTTT. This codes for CASSSAESTDTQYF.

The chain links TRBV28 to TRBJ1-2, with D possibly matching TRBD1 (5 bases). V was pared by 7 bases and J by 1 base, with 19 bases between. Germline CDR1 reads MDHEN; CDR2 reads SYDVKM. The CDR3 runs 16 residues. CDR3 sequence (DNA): TGTGCCAGCAACCCCCCCAGAGGGGTCGTTAACTATGGCTACACCTTC. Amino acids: CASNPPRGVVNYGYTF.

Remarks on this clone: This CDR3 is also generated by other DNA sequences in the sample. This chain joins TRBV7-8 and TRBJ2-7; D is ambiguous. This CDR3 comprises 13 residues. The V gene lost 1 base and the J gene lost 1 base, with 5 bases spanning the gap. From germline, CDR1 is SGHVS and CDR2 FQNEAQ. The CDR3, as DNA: TGTGCCAGCAGCTTAGGACGGTCCTACGAGCAGTACTTC. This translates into CASSLGRSYEQYF.

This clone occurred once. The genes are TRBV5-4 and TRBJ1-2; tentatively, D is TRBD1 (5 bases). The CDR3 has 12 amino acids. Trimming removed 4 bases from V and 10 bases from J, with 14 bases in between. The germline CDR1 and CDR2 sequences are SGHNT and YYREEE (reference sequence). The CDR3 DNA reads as TGTGCCAGCAGCCCGGGGGTCCCCTTCTACACCTTC. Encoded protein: CASSPGVPFYTF.

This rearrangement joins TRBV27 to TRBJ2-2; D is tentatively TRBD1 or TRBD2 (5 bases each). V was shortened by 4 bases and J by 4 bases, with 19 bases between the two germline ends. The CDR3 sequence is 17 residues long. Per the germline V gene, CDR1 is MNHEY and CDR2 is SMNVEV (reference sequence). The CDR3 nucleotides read TGTGCCAGCAGTTCGCCGTGGACAAGCGAGGGCACCGGGGAGCTGTTTTTT. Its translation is CASSSPWTSEGTGELFF.

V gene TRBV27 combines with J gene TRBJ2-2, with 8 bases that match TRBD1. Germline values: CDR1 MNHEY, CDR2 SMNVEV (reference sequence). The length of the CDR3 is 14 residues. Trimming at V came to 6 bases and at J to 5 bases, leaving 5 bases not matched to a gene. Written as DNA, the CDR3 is TGTGCCAGCAGACCAAGGACAGGGACCGGGGAGCTGTTTTTT. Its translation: CASRPRTGTGELFF.

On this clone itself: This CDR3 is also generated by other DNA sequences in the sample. CDR3 sequence (DNA): TGTGCCAGCAGCCCTAGCGGGAGTGGCACAGATACGCAGTATTTT. It encodes CASSPSGSGTDTQYF. V gene TRBV6-5 combines with J gene TRBJ2-3, with TRBD2 identical over 10 bases. This CDR3 spans 15 amino acids. Germline loops: CDR1 MNHEY, CDR2 SVGAGI. The V segment lost 6 bases and the J segment 1 base; nucleotides outside the gene matches: 4.

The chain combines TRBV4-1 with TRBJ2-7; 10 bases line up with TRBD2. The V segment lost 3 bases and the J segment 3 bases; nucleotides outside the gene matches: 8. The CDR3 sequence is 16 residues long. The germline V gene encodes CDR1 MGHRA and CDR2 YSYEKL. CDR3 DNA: TGCGCCAGCAGCCAGAGTATAGCGGGAGGTCGCTACGAGCAGTACTTC. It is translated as CASSQSIAGGRYEQYF.

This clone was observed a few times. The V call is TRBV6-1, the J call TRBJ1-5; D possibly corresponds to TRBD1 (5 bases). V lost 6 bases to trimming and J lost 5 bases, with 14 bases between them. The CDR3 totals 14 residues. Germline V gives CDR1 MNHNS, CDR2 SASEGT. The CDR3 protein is CASSINQGYQPQHF. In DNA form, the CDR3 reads TGTGCCAGCAGCATAAATCAGGGATATCAGCCCCAGCATTTT.

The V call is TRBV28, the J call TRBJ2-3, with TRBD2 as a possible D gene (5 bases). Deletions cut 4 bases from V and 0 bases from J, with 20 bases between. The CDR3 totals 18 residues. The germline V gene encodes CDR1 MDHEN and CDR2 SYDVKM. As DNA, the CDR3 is TGTGCCAGCAGTTCCCTACCTTCCAGCGGAGCTAGCACAGATACGCAGTATTTT. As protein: CASSSLPSSGASTDTQYF.

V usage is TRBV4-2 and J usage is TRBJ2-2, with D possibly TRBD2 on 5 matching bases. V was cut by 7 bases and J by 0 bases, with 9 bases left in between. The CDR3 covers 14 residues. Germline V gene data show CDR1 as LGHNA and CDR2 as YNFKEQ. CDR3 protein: CASNGGSNTGELFF. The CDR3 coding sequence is TGTGCCAGCAACGGCGGGTCGAACACCGGGGAGCTGTTTTTT.

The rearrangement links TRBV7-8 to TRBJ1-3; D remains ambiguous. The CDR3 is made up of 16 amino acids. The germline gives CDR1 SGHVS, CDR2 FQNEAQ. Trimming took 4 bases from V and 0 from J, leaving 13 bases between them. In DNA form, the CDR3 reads TGTGCCAGCAGCTCGGGGAGAGCGAGCTCTGGAAACACCATATATTTT. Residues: CASSSGRASSGNTIYF.

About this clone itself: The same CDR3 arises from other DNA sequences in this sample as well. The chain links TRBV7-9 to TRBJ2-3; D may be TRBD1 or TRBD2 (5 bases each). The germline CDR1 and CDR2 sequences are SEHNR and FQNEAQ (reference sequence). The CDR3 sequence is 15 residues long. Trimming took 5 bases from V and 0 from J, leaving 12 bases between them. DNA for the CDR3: TGTGCCAGCAGCCCCGGGACCGCAAGCACAGATACGCAGTATTTT. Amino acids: CASSPGTASTDTQYF. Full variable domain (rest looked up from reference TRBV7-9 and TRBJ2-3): DTGVSQNPRHKITKRGQNVTFRCDPISEHNRLYWYRQTLGQGPEFLTYFQNEAQLEKSRLLSDRFSAERPKGSFSTLEIQRTEQGDSAMYLCASSPGTASTDTQYFGPGTRLTVL.

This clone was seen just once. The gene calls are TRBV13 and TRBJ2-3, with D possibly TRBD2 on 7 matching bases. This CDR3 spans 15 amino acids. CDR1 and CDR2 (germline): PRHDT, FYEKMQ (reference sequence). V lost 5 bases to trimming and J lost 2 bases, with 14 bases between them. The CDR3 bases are TGTGCCAGCAGCCTGGGGGGGCAATACACAGATACGCAGTATTTT. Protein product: CASSLGGQYTDTQYF. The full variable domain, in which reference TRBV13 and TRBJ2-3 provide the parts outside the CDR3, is AAGVIQSPRHLIKEKRETATLKCYPIPRHDTVYWYQQGPGQDPQFLISFYEKMQSDKGSIPDRFSAQQFSDYHSELNMSSLELGDSALYFCASSLGGQYTDTQYFGPGTRLTVL.

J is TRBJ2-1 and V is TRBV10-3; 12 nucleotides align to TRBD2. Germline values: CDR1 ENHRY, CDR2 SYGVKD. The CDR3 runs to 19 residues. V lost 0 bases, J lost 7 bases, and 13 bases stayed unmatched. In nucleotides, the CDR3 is TGTGCCATCAGTGAGTCGATTGGGGCTAGCGGGAGGGCCTTGAATGAGCAGTTCTTC. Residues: CAISESIGASGRALNEQFF.

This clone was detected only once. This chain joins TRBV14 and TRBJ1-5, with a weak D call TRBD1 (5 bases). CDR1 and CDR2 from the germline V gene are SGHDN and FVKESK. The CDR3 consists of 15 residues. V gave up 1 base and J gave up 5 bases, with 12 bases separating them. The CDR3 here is CASSQARVVDQPQHF. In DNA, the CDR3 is TGTGCCAGCAGCCAAGCCAGGGTCGTTGATCAGCCCCAGCATTTT.

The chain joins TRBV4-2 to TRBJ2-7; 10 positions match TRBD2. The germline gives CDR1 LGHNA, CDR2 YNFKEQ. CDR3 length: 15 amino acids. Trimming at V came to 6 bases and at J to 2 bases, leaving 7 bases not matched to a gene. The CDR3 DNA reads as TGTGCCAGCAGGACCGGGACTAGCGCTCCCTACGAGCAGTACTTC. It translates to CASRTGTSAPYEQYF.

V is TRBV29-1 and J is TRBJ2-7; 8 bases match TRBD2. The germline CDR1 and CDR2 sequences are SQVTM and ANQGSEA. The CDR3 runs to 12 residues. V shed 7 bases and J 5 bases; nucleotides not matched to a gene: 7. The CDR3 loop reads CSARTSLHEQYF. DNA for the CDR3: TGCAGCGCCCGGACTAGCCTCCACGAGCAGTACTTC.

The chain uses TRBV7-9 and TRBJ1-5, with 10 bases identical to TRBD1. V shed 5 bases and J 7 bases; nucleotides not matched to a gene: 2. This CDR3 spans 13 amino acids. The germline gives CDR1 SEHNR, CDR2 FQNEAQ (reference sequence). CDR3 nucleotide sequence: TGTGCCAGCAGCCGACAGGGGGCCCAGCCCCAGCATTTT. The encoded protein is CASSRQGAQPQHF.

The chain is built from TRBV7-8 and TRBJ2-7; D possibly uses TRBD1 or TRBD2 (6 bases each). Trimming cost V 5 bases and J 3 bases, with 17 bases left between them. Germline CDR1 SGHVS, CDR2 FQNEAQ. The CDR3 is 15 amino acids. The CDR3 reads CASSPRGTLSYEQYF. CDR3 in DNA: TGTGCCAGCAGCCCCCGGGGGACACTGAGCTACGAGCAGTACTTC.

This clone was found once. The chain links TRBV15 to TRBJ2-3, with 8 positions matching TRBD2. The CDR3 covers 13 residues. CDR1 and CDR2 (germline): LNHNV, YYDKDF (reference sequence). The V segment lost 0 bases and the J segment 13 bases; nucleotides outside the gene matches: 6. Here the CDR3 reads CATSRELAEWKYF. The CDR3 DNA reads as TGTGCCACCAGCAGAGAACTAGCGGAGTGGAAGTATTTT.